The clone carrying this TCR beta chain turned up a few times. Its antigen is undetermined. Oncomine TCR Beta short-read sequencing was applied to DNA from cultured CD4+ T cells. A single record per CDR3 protein comes from TCRdb applying MiXCR to the PCR reads. This table has about 4,000 distinct CDR3 sequences, around 25% appearing once. The data belong to a study of vaccination and CD4 T cells after COVID-19. Study conclusions and caveats: A median of roughly 87% of reactive clones, in convalescent patients, became evident only post-vaccination.

The treatment is: 10-day PBMC culture with coronavirus spike peptide pools or control peptides (ViraFEST assay). The unexposed donor gave CD4+ T cells before the COVID-19 pandemic (2011-2018). Trimming shortened V by 6 bases and J by 6 bases, and 8 bases separated the two germline ends. The germline V gene encodes CDR1 ENHRY and CDR2 SYGVKD. The CDR3 is made up of 12 amino acids. This TCR was recovered from a human donor in good health. Specimen: CD4+ T cells from blood, cultured in vitro. V usage is TRBV10-3 and J usage is TRBJ1-4; D not certain. The CDR3 sequence is CAISTDHEKLFF. DNA of the CDR3: TGTGCCATCAGCACCGACCATGAAAAACTGTTTTTT.